Shown below are 25 T cell receptor beta chains from a single sample sequenced in a study of CD8+ T cells in alopecia areata. The authors sorted pooled cutaneous lymph node cells using CD4, CD8alpha, NKG2D, NKG2ACE and other markers. cDNA serving as the sequencing template came from extracted, reverse transcribed RNA. TCRdb's copy holds only in-frame clones and misses some; the assay was immunoSEQ multiplex PCR. The table lists 290,000 or so clones, with no singletons. Sequenced sample: CD4+ T cells sorted from a lymph node. All receptors come from a C3H/HeJ mouse with alopecia areata. Mouse strain MHC haplotype: H2-k.

Comments on this clone: Mouse gene names and germline throughout. The read comes to an end 4 residues before the CDR3 does, leaving the germline J gene to fill in the end. V gene TRBV19 combines with J gene TRBJ2-3; 10 bases match TRBD2. V shed 5 bases, J shed 0 bases, and the junction held 3 bases outside the gene matches. The CDR3 totals 15 residues. CDR1 and CDR2 (germline): FNHDT, SITEND (reference sequence). The sequenced part of the CDR3 DNA is TGTGCCAGCAGAACTGGGGGGGGGAGTGCAGAA. Residues: CASRTGGGSAE. The full CDR3 protein reads CASRTGGGSAETLYF.

Regarding this clone: Germline and genes here are mouse. The CDR3 is cut off 4 residues early in the read; its end comes from the germline J gene. V usage is TRBV19 and J usage is TRBJ2-2; a weak D match, TRBD2 (6 bases). Germline CDR1 is FNHDT and CDR2 is SITEND (reference sequence). V lost 5 bases and J lost 4, with 18 bases in between. CDR3 size: 16 residues. The part of the CDR3 DNA that was read is TGTGCCAGCAGCCCCCCGACTGGCGGCGTCACCGGG. This gives the protein CASSPPTGGVTG. The CDR3, in full, reads CASSPPTGGVTGQLYF. Full variable domain (remainder filled in from reference TRBV19 and TRBJ2-2): GGIITQTPKFLIGQEGQKLTLKCQQNFNHDTMYWYRQDSGKGLRLIYYSITENDLQKGDLSEGYDASREKKSSFSLTVTSAQKNEMAVFLCASSPPTGGVTGQLYFGEGSKLTVL.

Note on this clone: Gene names follow the mouse nomenclature. CDR3 DNA, as far as it was read: TGTGCCAGCAGTATGCCAGGGGGCACA. It is translated as CASSMPGGT. In full, the CDR3 reads CASSMPGGTEVFF. This rearrangement joins TRBV19 to TRBJ1-1; TRBD1 agrees at 7 bases. The read falls 4 residues short of the CDR3 end, and the missing part is taken from the germline J gene. Germline V gene data show CDR1 as FNHDT and CDR2 as SITEND (reference sequence). V lost 2 bases to trimming and J lost 4 bases; unmatched junction nucleotides: 2. The CDR3 consists of 13 residues.

About this clone itself: The genes are named according to mouse. The CDR3 end lies 3 residues beyond the end of the read and is filled in from the germline J gene. The J gene is TRBJ1-6, the V gene TRBV19; tentative D call: TRBD1 (5 bases). TRBJ1-6 has ORF status, its function being uncertain. CDR1 FNHDT and CDR2 SITEND come from the germline V gene (reference sequence). Trimming shortened V by 5 bases and J by 3 bases, and 18 bases separated the two germline ends. CDR3 length: 17 residues. Partial CDR3 DNA: TGTGCCAGCAGAGCCGCTCTCAAAGACAGCTATAATTCGCCC. Protein sequence: CASRAALKDSYNSP. The whole CDR3 protein is CASRAALKDSYNSPLYF.

This clone was counted a few times. Mouse germline and gene names are used. With the read ending 4 residues before the CDR3 end, the germline J gene is used to fill in that end. The V call is TRBV13-3, the J call TRBJ1-2, with D perhaps TRBD1 (6 bases). This CDR3 contains 15 residues. Between the trimmed V and J ends, which lost 4 bases and 1 base, there was a span of 14 bases. Germline CDR1 is NNHDY and CDR2 is SYVADS. Partial CDR3 DNA: TGTGCCAGCAGTCCGGGACAAAACATAAACTCC. Amino acid sequence: CASSPGQNINS. Given in full, the CDR3 is CASSPGQNINSDYTF.

Details on this clone: The gene names given are mouse names. The read finishes 4 residues shy of the CDR3 end, and the germline J gene is used to complete it. This CDR3 is also generated by other DNA sequences in the sample. The V and J genes are TRBV19 and TRBJ1-2; 8 bases match TRBD1. From germline, CDR1 is FNHDT and CDR2 SITEND (reference sequence). The CDR3 is made up of 13 amino acids. The CDR3 bases that were read are TGTGCCAGCAGTAGACAGGGGAGGTCC. This encodes CASSRQGRS. Given in full, the CDR3 is CASSRQGRSDYTF. Full variable domain (missing parts from reference TRBV19 and TRBJ1-2): GGIITQTPKFLIGQEGQKLTLKCQQNFNHDTMYWYRQDSGKGLRLIYYSITENDLQKGDLSEGYDASREKKSSFSLTVTSAQKNEMAVFLCASSRQGRSDYTFGSGTRLLVI.

In this sample, this clone turned up a few times. These gene names are mouse names. From the germline J gene comes the end of the CDR3, since the read stops 4 residues before it. This chain uses TRBV13-1 with TRBJ1-1; tentative D call: TRBD1 (6 bases). The CDR3 length is 13 residues. Germline CDR1 is NSHNY and CDR2 is SYGAGN. V gave up 5 bases and J gave up 3 bases, with 11 bases separating them. CDR3 in amino acids: CASRAGTYTEVFF. CDR3 DNA, as far as it was read: TGTGCCAGCAGGGCCGGGACATACACA.

Turning to this clone: This clone may be a read error of a much larger clone one base away. The listed genes are named as in mouse. From the germline J gene comes the end of the CDR3, since the read stops 4 residues before it. The chain combines TRBV19 with TRBJ2-5; 7 nucleotides align to TRBD1. CDR1 is FNHDT, CDR2 SITEND, per germline (reference sequence). CDR3 size: 13 residues. J lost 2 bases, V lost 4 bases, and 1 base had no gene match. The CDR3 loop is CASSWDSQDTQYF. CDR3 DNA (partial): TGTGCCAGCAGTTGGGACAGCCAAGAC.

This clone was picked up a small number of times. Genes and germline are mouse. The sequenced fragment ends 4 residues before the CDR3 boundary, so the rest is inferred from the germline J gene. V and J are TRBV19 and TRBJ1-1; a weak D match, TRBD1 (5 bases). The germline CDR1 and CDR2 sequences are FNHDT and SITEND (reference sequence). This CDR3 region has 14 residues. Trimming removed 1 base at V and 3 bases at J, with 10 bases between. The CDR3 region is CASSIYGGDTEVFF. Incomplete CDR3 DNA: TGTGCCAGCAGTATATATGGGGGAGACACA. The whole variable domain, filled in from reference TRBV19 and TRBJ1-1, reads GGIITQTPKFLIGQEGQKLTLKCQQNFNHDTMYWYRQDSGKGLRLIYYSITENDLQKGDLSEGYDASREKKSSFSLTVTSAQKNEMAVFLCASSIYGGDTEVFFGKGTRLTVV.

Worth noting for this clone: The germline and genes are mouse ones. The read falls 4 residues short of the CDR3 end, and the missing part is taken from the germline J gene. This sequence joins TRBV13-3 and TRBJ2-1; D is perhaps TRBD1 (6 bases). The CDR3 length is 14 residues. Germline CDR1 is NNHDY and CDR2 is SYVADS. Trimming took 0 bases from V and 4 from J, leaving 8 bases between them. CDR3 DNA, as far as it was read: TGTGCCAGCAGTGATGCGGGACAATATGCT. Its protein is CASSDAGQYA. The full-length CDR3 reads as CASSDAGQYAEQFF.

This clone came up a few times. The gene symbols are mouse symbols. The CDR3 end falls 4 residues outside the read, so it is completed with the germline J gene. The chain links TRBV13-2 to TRBJ2-3; D is possibly TRBD2 (6 bases). CDR3 size: 14 residues. The germline CDR1 and CDR2 sequences are NNHNN and SYGAGS (reference sequence). The V end was cut by 3 bases, the J end by 3 bases, with 11 bases between. The sequenced part of the CDR3 DNA is TGTGCCAGCGGTGTAGGGCTGGGGGCAGAA. This translates into CASGVGLGAE. The complete CDR3 sequence is CASGVGLGAETLYF.

As for this clone: Mouse gene names and germline throughout. The observed sequence ends 4 residues before the CDR3 terminus, with the missing tail filled in from the germline J gene. The chain couples TRBV1 to TRBJ2-5, with 7 bases fitting TRBD1. This CDR3 has 16 residues. Germline loops: CDR1 NSQYPW, CDR2 LRSPGD (reference sequence). V was clipped by 0 bases and J by 2 bases; unmatched bases: 5. Incomplete CDR3 DNA: TGCACCTGCAGTGCAGATCACCAGGGGGTCCAAGAC. Amino acid sequence: CTCSADHQGVQD. The whole CDR3 region reads CTCSADHQGVQDTQYF. The full variable domain, in which reference TRBV1 and TRBJ2-5 provide the parts outside the CDR3, is VTLLEQNPRWRLVPRGQAVNLRCILKNSQYPWMSWYQQDLQKQLQWLFTLRSPGDKEVKSLPGADYLATRVTDTELRLQVANMSQGRTLYCTCSADHQGVQDTQYFGPGTRLLVL.

This clone was seen only a few times. Gene names follow the mouse nomenclature. The sequenced fragment ends 4 residues before the CDR3 boundary, so the rest is inferred from the germline J gene. This chain uses TRBV19 with TRBJ2-1; 12 bases are shared with TRBD1. The V gene's germline CDR1 is FNHDT and CDR2 SITEND (reference sequence). This CDR3 is 16 amino acids long. V was clipped by 6 bases and J by 2 bases; unmatched bases: 6. The CDR3: CASNPGQGADYAEQFF. The CDR3 bases that were read are TGTGCCAGCAACCCGGGACAGGGGGCTGACTATGCT.

A word on this clone: Gene names are the mouse ones. Other DNA sequences in this specimen translate into the identical CDR3. This CDR3 is CASSQLGLSAETLYF. CDR3 DNA (partial): TGTGCCAGCAGCCAACTGGGGTTGAGTGCAGAA. The V and J genes are TRBV5 and TRBJ2-3; TRBD2 is a possible D gene (6 bases). The read ends 4 residues early relative to the CDR3; the germline J gene fills the gap. Per germline, CDR1 LGHNA and CDR2 YNLKQL (reference sequence). This CDR3 contains 15 residues. V was clipped by 2 bases and J by 0 bases, with 9 bases between them.

There are many counts of this clone. Mouse names are used for the genes. The read finishes 4 residues shy of the CDR3 end, and the germline J gene is used to complete it. At the DNA level, this CDR3 is encoded by other sequences in the same sample as well. The rearrangement links TRBV19 to TRBJ2-3; TRBD2 is a possible D gene (6 bases). From germline, CDR1 is FNHDT and CDR2 SITEND (reference sequence). The CDR3 extends over 14 amino acids. The V gene lost 2 bases and the J gene lost 0 bases, with 7 bases spanning the gap. The CDR3 protein is CASSIWGSAETLYF. The CDR3 bases that were read are TGTGCCAGCAGTATCTGGGGTAGTGCAGAA. Complete variable domain (other parts from reference TRBV19 and TRBJ2-3): GGIITQTPKFLIGQEGQKLTLKCQQNFNHDTMYWYRQDSGKGLRLIYYSITENDLQKGDLSEGYDASREKKSSFSLTVTSAQKNEMAVFLCASSIWGSAETLYFGSGTRLTVL.

The sample holds a few counts of this clone. Gene names follow the mouse nomenclature. The read comes to an end 4 residues before the CDR3 does, leaving the germline J gene to fill in the end. J is TRBJ2-5 and V is TRBV13-1; a possible D gene is TRBD1 (6 bases). There are 14 residues in the CDR3. Germline CDR1 is NSHNY and CDR2 is SYGAGN. Trimming pared 2 bases from V and 2 bases from J, leaving 9 bases between. CDR3 DNA (partial): TGTGCCAGCAGTGACAGGGGAACCCAAGAC. It specifies CASSDRGTQD. The whole CDR3 reads CASSDRGTQDTQYF.

This clone was found many times. Gene names denote mouse genes. The read gets to within 4 residues of the CDR3 end, and the germline J gene fills in the rest. V usage is TRBV12-1 and J usage is TRBJ1-2; 10 bases match TRBD1. This CDR3 has 16 residues. In germline, CDR1 is SGHSN, CDR2 HYEKVE. With 0 bases clipped from V and 2 bases from J, the junction kept 5 bases outside the gene matches. The CDR3 bases that were read are TGTGCCAGCTCTCTCCTACCGGGACAGGGGAACTCC. Translating it yields CASSLLPGQGNS. Given in full, the CDR3 is CASSLLPGQGNSDYTF.

Concerning this clone: Gene names follow the mouse nomenclature. Read sequence stops 4 residues before the CDR3 end, and the germline J gene provides the missing end. The V and J genes are TRBV13-3 and TRBJ2-5, with D possibly TRBD1 on 6 matching bases. The CDR3 contains 15 residues. Looked up from germline, CDR1 is NNHDY and CDR2 is SYVADS. V gave up 5 bases and J gave up 1 base, with 14 bases separating them. CDR3 bases read: TGTGCCAGCAGACCACAGGGTGGGGACCAAGAC. Protein sequence: CASRPQGGDQD. The entire CDR3 protein is CASRPQGGDQDTQYF. Variable domain in full (rest from reference TRBV13-3 and TRBJ2-5): EAAVTQSPRSKVAVTGGKVTLSCHQTNNHDYMYWYRQDTGHGLRLIHYSYVADSTEKGDIPDGYKASRPSQENFSLILELASLSQTAVYFCASRPQGGDQDTQYFGPGTRLLVL.

On this clone itself: Germline and genes here are mouse. The CDR3 end is not reached by the read, which stops 4 residues before it; the germline J gene fills it in. The chain uses TRBV13-1 and TRBJ2-1; 8 bases are a match to TRBD1. The germline V gene encodes CDR1 NSHNY and CDR2 SYGAGN. The CDR3 loop spans 17 amino acids. Trimming cost V 0 bases and J 4 bases; bases outside gene matches: 9. The CDR3 spells CASSDATRGREYAEQFF. The sequenced part of the CDR3 DNA is TGTGCCAGCAGTGATGCGACCAGGGGGCGCGAGTATGCT.

This clone was seen a handful of times. The listed genes are named as in mouse. Other DNA sequences in this sample translate to the same CDR3. CDR3 DNA (partial): TGTGCCTGGAGTCTGGGCCAAGAC. Amino acid sequence: CAWSLGQD. From start to end, the CDR3 is CAWSLGQDTQYF. This chain joins TRBV31 and TRBJ2-5, with D uncertain. The read is 4 residues too short to cover the CDR3 end, so that end is filled in from the germline J gene. The CDR3 is 12 residues long. From germline, CDR1 is GKSSPN and CDR2 SITVG. Trimming stripped 0 bases from V and 2 bases from J, with 3 bases between.

This clone was observed a few times. Mouse gene names and germline throughout. The CDR3 end is not reached by the read, which stops 4 residues before it; the germline J gene fills it in. The rearrangement uses TRBV2 and TRBJ2-5; tentative D call: TRBD1 (6 bases). Trimming removed 0 bases from V and 2 bases from J, with 12 bases in between. The CDR3 covers 16 residues. Looked up from germline, CDR1 is LGHNA and CDR2 is YSYQKL. The CDR3 is CASSQDPRRGQDTQYF. CDR3 DNA, as far as it was read: TGTGCCAGCAGCCAAGATCCCCGCAGGGGCCAAGAC.

This clone was seen a few times. Mouse germline and gene names are used. The missing CDR3 end, 3 residues past where the read stops, is filled in from the germline J gene. The chain recombines TRBV31 with TRBJ1-6, with 7 bases aligning to TRBD1. TRBJ1-6 counts as an open reading frame of uncertain function. There are 14 residues in the CDR3. V shed 3 bases and J 7 bases; nucleotides not matched to a gene: 6. CDR1 and CDR2 (germline): GKSSPN, SITVG. The CDR3 loop is CAWSPGQRNSPLYF. The DNA read from the CDR3 is TGTGCCTGGAGCCCGGGACAGAGGAATTCGCCC.

There are a few counts of this clone. Gene names are the mouse ones. Read data end 4 residues before the CDR3 end; the end is taken from the germline J gene. The chain has TRBV17 and TRBJ1-1; D perhaps matches TRBD1 (5 bases). The germline gives CDR1 MNHDT, CDR2 YYDKIL. This CDR3 contains 15 residues. V was shortened by 5 bases and J by 0 bases, with 13 bases between the two germline ends. The sequenced part of the CDR3 DNA is TGTGCTAGCAGTGCCTACAGGTTTGCAAACACA. Translated, it gives CASSAYRFANT. The whole CDR3 is CASSAYRFANTEVFF.

This clone has only a few counts. The listed genes are named as in mouse. From the germline J gene comes the end of the CDR3, since the read stops 4 residues before it. The same CDR3 is also encoded by other DNA sequences in this sample. The J gene is TRBJ1-1, the V gene TRBV13-1; 10 bases are a match to TRBD1. The CDR3 sequence is 14 residues long. Germline CDR1 and CDR2: NSHNY and SYGAGN. J lost 0 bases, V lost 5 bases, and 1 base had no gene match. CDR3 residues: CASRDRGANTEVFF. The covered CDR3 bases are TGTGCCAGCAGGGACAGGGGGGCAAACACA.

As to this clone: Any gene name here is a mouse gene name. The CDR3 is cut off 3 residues early in the read; its end comes from the germline J gene. The chain couples TRBV17 to TRBJ1-6, with 8 bases matching TRBD1. TRBJ1-6 carries the ORF label, with uncertain function. This CDR3 has 16 amino acids. Per the germline V gene, CDR1 is MNHDT and CDR2 is YYDKIL. The V gene end was trimmed by 3 bases and the J gene end by 0 bases; junction bases not matched to a gene: 1. Here the CDR3 reads CASSRDRVSYNSPLYF. Partial CDR3 DNA: TGTGCTAGCAGTAGGGACAGGGTTTCCTATAATTCGCCC.